This passage covers 12 T cell receptor beta chains from one sample sequenced in a study of T-cell reconstitution after alpha-beta-depleted transplantation in children. Researchers prepared the TCRbeta library using unique molecular identifiers, the study reports. TCRdb re-derived calls from the PCR reads in MiXCR, one entry per CDR3 protein. The repertoire has roughly 4,000 distinct CDR3 sequences, over 10% of them found once; the top ten carry about 31%. Sample: PBMCs, mostly from graft donor cells, taken 60 days after TCRalphabeta/CD19-depleted stem cell transplant. These receptors came from a male patient aged 2-15 years who had a stem cell transplant for acute lymphoblastic leukemia, so the T cells may come from the graft donor.

In this sample, this clonotype turned up many times. The chain has TRBV6-5 and TRBJ2-3; D is uncertain. The CDR3 spans 14 residues. The V end was cut by 3 bases, the J end by 2 bases, with 9 bases between. Germline V gene data show CDR1 as MNHEY and CDR2 as SVGAGI. The CDR3 coding sequence is TGTGCCAGCAGTTATGAAGGTGCCACAGATACGCAGTATTTT. It translates to CASSYEGATDTQYF.

By share of the sample, this clonotype is medium-sized. CDR3 sequence: CASSVTTDTQYF. The CDR3 DNA reads as TGTGCCAGCAGCGTAACCACAGATACGCAGTATTTT. V and J are TRBV9 and TRBJ2-3; D unclear. Trimming took 1 base from V and 2 from J, leaving 2 bases between them. CDR1 is SGDLS, CDR2 YYNGEE, per germline. CDR3 length: 12 residues.

This clonotype has a count of ten or more. Sequence at one end of the junction differs from germline and may be a read error. The CDR3 bases are TGTGCCAGCAGTCAAGCGGTGGACACTGAAGCTTTCTTT. Translating it yields CASSQAVDTEAFF. The chain is built from TRBV6-1 and TRBJ1-1; D remains ambiguous. This CDR3 is 13 amino acids long. Looked up from germline, CDR1 is MNHNS and CDR2 is SASEGT.

This clonotype appeared many times. The V and J genes are TRBV5-4 and TRBJ2-3; D call uncertain. Germline V gene data show CDR1 as SGHNT and CDR2 as YYREEE (reference sequence). The CDR3 contains 14 residues. The germline V and J ends were trimmed by 3 bases and 0 bases, with 8 bases remaining between them. CDR3 in amino acids: CASSSSTSTDTQYF. For the CDR3, the DNA is TGTGCCAGCAGCTCCTCGACTAGCACAGATACGCAGTATTTT.

Sample share makes this clonotype medium-sized. The chain employs TRBV7-8 and TRBJ2-3, with D perhaps matching TRBD1 or TRBD2 (5 bases each). Trimming removed 8 bases from V and 2 bases from J, with 17 bases in between. Germline V gives CDR1 SGHVS, CDR2 FQNEAQ. CDR3 length equals 15 residues. CDR3 protein: CASGLWGTATDTQYF. CDR3 bases: TGTGCCAGCGGACTTTGGGGGACCGCCACAGATACGCAGTATTTT.

This clonotype was detected many times. The CDR3 sequence is CASSFGAGGRRQYF. CDR3 in DNA: TGTGCCAGCAGTTTCGGGGCAGGGGGGCGACGGCAGTACTTC. The chain couples TRBV28 to TRBJ2-7; possible D gene TRBD1, 7 bases. The CDR3 has 14 amino acids. Germline assignment: CDR1 MDHEN and CDR2 SYDVKM. Trimming removed 3 bases at V and 9 bases at J, with 18 bases between. Combining the CDR3 with reference TRBV28 and TRBJ2-7 gives the whole variable domain DVKVTQSSRYLVKRTGEKVFLECVQDMDHENMFWYRQDPGLGLRLIYFSYDVKMKEKGDIPEGYSVSREKKERFSLILESASTNQTSMYLCASSFGAGGRRQYFGPGTRLTVT.

This clonotype was counted many times. The V gene is TRBV14, the J gene TRBJ2-1, with TRBD2 matching 14 bases. V dropped 1 base and J dropped 10; count of bases not matched to a gene: 6. The CDR3 covers 16 residues. Germline CDR1 reads SGHDN; CDR2 reads FVKESK. The CDR3 protein is CASSQGPGLAGAEQFF. The CDR3 DNA reads as TGTGCCAGCAGCCAAGGCCCGGGACTAGCGGGGGCCGAGCAGTTCTTC. Looking up the rest from reference TRBV14 and TRBJ2-1 gives the full variable domain: EAGVTQFPSHSVIEKGQTVTLRCDPISGHDNLYWYRRVMGKEIKFLLHFVKESKQDESGMPNNRFLAERTGGTYSTLKVQPAELEDSGVYFCASSQGPGLAGAEQFFGPGTRLTVL.

By share of the sample, this clonotype is medium-sized. V is TRBV29-1 and J is TRBJ2-1; the match to TRBD2 covers 11 bases. Germline CDR1 is SQVTM and CDR2 is ANQGSEA. The junction had 3 bases not matched to a gene; V was cut back by 4 bases and J by 4 bases. CDR3 length equals 14 residues. DNA for the CDR3: TGCAGCGTTGGGGGACTAGCGGTTTACAATGAGCAGTTCTTC. It specifies CSVGGLAVYNEQFF.

This clonotype was seen many times. This chain joins TRBV7-6 and TRBJ1-3; D gene unclear. With 1 base removed from V and 0 bases from J, the gap between germline ends came to 10 bases. CDR1 SGHVS and CDR2 FNYEAQ come from the germline V gene. The CDR3 runs 16 residues. Here the CDR3 reads CASSLVGGYSGNTIYF. The CDR3 DNA sequence: TGTGCCAGCAGCTTAGTTGGCGGATACTCTGGAAACACCATATATTTT.

By share of the sample, this clonotype is medium-sized. The V gene is TRBV7-9, the J gene TRBJ1-2; 9 bases are shared with TRBD1. The CDR3 sequence is 15 residues long. Germline V CDR1 and CDR2: SEHNR, FQNEAQ (reference sequence). The J segment lost 4 bases and the V segment lost 2 bases, leaving 5 bases of the junction unmatched. CDR3 DNA sequence: TGTGCCAGCAGCTTATCCGGACAGGGGCCCTATGGCTACACCTTC. The encoded protein is CASSLSGQGPYGYTF.

This clonotype showed up many times. The chain employs TRBV14 and TRBJ1-2; D is unclear. Germline lookup yields CDR1 SGHDN and CDR2 FVKESK. This CDR3 comprises 15 residues. Trimming left V 0 bases short and J 4 bases short, with 12 bases between. This CDR3 is CASSQDIASGYGYTF. As DNA, the CDR3 is TGTGCCAGCAGCCAAGATATAGCCTCGGGCTATGGCTACACCTTC.

The chain uses TRBV7-1 and TRBJ2-1; maybe TRBD2 (5 bases). TRBV7-1 is reported as an ORF; its role is uncertain. This CDR3 has 16 amino acids. The CDR3 loop is CGSSSSEGKIHNEQFF. In nucleotides, the CDR3 is TGTGGGAGCAGCTCTAGTGAGGGAAAAATCCACAATGAGCAGTTCTTC.